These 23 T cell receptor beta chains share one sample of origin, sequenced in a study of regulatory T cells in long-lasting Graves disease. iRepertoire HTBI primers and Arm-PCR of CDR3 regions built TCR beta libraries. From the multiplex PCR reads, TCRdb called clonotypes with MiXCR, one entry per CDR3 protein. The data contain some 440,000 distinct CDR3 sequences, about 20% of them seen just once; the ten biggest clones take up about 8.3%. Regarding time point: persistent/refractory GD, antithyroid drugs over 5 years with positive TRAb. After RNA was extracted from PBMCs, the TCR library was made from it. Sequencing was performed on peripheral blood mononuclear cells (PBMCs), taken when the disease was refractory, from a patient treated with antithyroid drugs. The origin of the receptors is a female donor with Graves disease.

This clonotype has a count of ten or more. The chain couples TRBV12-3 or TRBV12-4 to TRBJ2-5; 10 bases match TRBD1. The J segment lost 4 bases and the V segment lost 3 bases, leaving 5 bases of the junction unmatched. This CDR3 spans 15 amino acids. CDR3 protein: CASSLRGQGLETQYF. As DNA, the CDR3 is TGTGCCAGCAGTTTGAGGGGACAGGGGTTAGAGACCCAGTACTTC.

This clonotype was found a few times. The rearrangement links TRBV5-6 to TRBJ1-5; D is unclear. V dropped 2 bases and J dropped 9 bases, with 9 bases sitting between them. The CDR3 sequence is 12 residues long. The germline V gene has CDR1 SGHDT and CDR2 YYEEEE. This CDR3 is CASSFGEGPQHF. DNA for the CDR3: TGTGCCAGCAGCTTTGGGGAGGGGCCCCAGCATTTT.

CDR3 nucleotides: TGTGCCAGTACCCCGGCGGGGGGGGCCTACGAGCAGTACTTC. It encodes CASTPAGGAYEQYF. The rearrangement uses TRBV19 and TRBJ2-7; TRBD2 aligns across 9 bases. The CDR3 contains 14 residues. Germline trimming cut 7 bases from V and 2 bases from J; bases unmatched to any gene: 6. Germline V gene lookup returns CDR1 LNHDA and CDR2 SQIVND (reference sequence).

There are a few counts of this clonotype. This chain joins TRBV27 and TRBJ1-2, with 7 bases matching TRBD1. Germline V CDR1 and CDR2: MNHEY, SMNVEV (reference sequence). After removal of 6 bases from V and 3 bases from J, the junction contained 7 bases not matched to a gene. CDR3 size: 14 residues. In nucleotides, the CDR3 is TGTGCCAGCAGCGCGACAGGGACTCACTATGGCTACACCTTC. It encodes CASSATGTHYGYTF.

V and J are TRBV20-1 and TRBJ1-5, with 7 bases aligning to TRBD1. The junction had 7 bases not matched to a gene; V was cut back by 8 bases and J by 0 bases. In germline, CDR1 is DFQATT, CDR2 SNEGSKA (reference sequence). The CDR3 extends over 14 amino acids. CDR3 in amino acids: CSSYRGSSNQPQHF. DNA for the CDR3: TGCAGTTCGTACAGGGGAAGTAGCAATCAGCCCCAGCATTTT.

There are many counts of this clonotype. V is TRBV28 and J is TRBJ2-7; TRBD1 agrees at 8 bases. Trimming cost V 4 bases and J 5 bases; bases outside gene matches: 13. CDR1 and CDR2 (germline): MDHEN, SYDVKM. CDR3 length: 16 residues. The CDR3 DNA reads TGTGCCAGCAGTTCCCCGTTAGGACAGGGAAGCGACGAGCAGTACTTC. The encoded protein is CASSSPLGQGSDEQYF.

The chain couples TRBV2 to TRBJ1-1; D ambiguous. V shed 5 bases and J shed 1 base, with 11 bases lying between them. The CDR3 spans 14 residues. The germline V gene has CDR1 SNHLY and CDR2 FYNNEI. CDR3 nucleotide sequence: TGTGCCAGCAGTAACAGACGGACGAACACTGAAGCTTTCTTT. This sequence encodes CASSNRRTNTEAFF. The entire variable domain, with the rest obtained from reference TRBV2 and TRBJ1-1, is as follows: EPEVTQTPSHQVTQMGQEVILRCVPISNHLYFYWYRQILGQKVEFLVSFYNNEISEKSEIFDDQFSVERPDGSNFTLKIRSTKLEDSAMYFCASSNRRTNTEAFFGQGTRLTVV.

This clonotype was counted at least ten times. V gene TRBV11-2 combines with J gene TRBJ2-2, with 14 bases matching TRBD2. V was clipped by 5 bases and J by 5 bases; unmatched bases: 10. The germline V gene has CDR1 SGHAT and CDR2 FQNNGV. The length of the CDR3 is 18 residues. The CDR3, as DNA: TGTGCCAGCAGCCCGGGACTAGCGGGAGATGTGGGGACCGGGGAGCTGTTTTTT. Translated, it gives CASSPGLAGDVGTGELFF.

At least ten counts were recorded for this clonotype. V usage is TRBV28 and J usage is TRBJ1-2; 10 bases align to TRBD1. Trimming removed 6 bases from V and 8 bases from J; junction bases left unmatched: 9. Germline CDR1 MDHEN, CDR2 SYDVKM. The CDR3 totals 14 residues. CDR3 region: CASRPPGQGRGYTF. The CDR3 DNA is TGTGCCAGCAGACCGCCGGGACAGGGGCGCGGCTACACCTTC.

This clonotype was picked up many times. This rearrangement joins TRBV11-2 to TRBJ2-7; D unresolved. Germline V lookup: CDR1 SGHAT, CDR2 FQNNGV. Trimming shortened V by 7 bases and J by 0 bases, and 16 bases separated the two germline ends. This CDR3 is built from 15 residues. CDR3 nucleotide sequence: TGTGCCAGCACCCCGGACCTTCTGGACTCCTACGAGCAGTACTTC. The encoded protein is CASTPDLLDSYEQYF.

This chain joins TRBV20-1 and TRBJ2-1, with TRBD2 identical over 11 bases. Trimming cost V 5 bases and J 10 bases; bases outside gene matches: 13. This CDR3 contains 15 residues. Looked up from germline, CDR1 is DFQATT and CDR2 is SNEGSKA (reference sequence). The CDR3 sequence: CSAPYISGRVQEQFF. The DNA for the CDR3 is TGCAGTGCTCCCTACATTAGCGGGAGGGTGCAAGAGCAGTTCTTC.

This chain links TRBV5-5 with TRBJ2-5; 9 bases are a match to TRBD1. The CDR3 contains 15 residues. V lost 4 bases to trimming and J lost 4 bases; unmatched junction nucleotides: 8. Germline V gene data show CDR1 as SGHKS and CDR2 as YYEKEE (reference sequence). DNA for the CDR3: TGTGCCAGCAGCCTGACCGGGACAGGGAGAGAGACCCAGTACTTC. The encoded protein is CASSLTGTGRETQYF.

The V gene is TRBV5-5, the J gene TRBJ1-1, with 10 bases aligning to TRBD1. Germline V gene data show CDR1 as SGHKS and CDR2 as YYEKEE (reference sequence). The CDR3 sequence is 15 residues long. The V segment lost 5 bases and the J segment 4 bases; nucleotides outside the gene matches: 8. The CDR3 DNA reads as TGTGCCAGCAGTTACCTGACAGGGGGCCCCACTGAAGCTTTCTTT. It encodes CASSYLTGGPTEAFF.

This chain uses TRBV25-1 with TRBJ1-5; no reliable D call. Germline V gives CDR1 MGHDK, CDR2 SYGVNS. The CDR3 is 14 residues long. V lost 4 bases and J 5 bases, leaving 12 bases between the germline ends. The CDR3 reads CASSAKRSHQPQHF. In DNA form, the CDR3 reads TGTGCCAGCAGTGCCAAGAGAAGCCATCAGCCCCAGCATTTT.

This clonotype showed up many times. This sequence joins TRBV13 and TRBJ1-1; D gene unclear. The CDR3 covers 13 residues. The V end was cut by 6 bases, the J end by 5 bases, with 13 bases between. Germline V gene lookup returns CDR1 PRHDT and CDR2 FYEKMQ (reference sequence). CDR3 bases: TGTGCCAGCAGTATATGGAGTGCAACTGAAGCTTTCTTT. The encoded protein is CASSIWSATEAFF.

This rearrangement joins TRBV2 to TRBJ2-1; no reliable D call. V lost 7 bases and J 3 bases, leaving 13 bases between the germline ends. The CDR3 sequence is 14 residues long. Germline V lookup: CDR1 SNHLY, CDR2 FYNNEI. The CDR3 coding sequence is TGTGCCAGCACCGAACTACCGGGCTACAATGAGCAGTTCTTC. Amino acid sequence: CASTELPGYNEQFF. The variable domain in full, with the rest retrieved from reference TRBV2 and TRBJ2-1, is EPEVTQTPSHQVTQMGQEVILRCVPISNHLYFYWYRQILGQKVEFLVSFYNNEISEKSEIFDDQFSVERPDGSNFTLKIRSTKLEDSAMYFCASTELPGYNEQFFGPGTRLTVL.

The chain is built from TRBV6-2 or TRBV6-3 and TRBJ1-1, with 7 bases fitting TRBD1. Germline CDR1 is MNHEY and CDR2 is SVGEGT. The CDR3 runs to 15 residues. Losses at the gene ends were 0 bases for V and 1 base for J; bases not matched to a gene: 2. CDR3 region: CASSYSRGQNTEAFF. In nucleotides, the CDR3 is TGTGCCAGCAGTTACTCAAGGGGGCAGAACACTGAAGCTTTCTTT.

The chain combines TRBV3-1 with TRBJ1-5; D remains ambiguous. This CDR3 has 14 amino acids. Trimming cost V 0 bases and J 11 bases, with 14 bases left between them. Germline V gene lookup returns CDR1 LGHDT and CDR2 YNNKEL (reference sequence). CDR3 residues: CASSQDTILGSQHF. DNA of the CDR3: TGTGCCAGCAGCCAAGATACCATACTGGGATCCCAGCATTTT.

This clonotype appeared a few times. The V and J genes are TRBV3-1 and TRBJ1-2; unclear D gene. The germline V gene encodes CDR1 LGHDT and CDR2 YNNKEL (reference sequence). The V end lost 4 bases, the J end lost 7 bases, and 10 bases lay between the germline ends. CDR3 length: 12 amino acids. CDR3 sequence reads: CASSPRLGGYTF. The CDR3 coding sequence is TGTGCCAGCAGCCCCCGTTTAGGTGGCTACACCTTC. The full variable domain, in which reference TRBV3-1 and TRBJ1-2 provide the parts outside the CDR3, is DTAVSQTPKYLVTQMGNDKSIKCEQNLGHDTMYWYKQDSKKFLKIMFSYNNKELIINETVPNRFSPKSPDKAHLNLHINSLELGDSAVYFCASSPRLGGYTFGSGTRLTVV.

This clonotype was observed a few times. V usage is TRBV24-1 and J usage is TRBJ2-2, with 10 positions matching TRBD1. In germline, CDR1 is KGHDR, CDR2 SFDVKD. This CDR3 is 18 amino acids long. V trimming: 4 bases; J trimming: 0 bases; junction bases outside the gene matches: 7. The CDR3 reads CATSDVKTGGPNTGELFF. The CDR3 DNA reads TGTGCCACCAGTGACGTGAAGACAGGGGGCCCGAACACCGGGGAGCTGTTTTTT.

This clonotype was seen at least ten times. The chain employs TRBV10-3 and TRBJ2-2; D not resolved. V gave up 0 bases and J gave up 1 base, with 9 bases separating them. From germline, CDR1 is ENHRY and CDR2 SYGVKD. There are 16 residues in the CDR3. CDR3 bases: TGTGCCATCAGTGAGTCGAATCATGGGAACACCGGGGAGCTGTTTTTT. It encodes CAISESNHGNTGELFF.

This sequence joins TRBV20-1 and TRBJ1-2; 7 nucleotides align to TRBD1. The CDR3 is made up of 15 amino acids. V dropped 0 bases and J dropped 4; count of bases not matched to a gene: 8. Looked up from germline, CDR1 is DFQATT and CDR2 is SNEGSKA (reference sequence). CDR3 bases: TGCAGTGCTAGAGATCTTCAGGGGGTTGGCTATGGCTACACCTTC. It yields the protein CSARDLQGVGYGYTF.

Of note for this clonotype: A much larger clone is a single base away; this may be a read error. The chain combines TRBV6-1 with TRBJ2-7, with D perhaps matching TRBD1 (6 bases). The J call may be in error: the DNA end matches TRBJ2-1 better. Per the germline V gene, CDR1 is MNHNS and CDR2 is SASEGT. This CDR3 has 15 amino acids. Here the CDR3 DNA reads TGTGCCAGCAGCGGAGACAGGTCAATCGACTACGAGCAGTTCTTC. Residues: CASSGDRSIDYEQFF.